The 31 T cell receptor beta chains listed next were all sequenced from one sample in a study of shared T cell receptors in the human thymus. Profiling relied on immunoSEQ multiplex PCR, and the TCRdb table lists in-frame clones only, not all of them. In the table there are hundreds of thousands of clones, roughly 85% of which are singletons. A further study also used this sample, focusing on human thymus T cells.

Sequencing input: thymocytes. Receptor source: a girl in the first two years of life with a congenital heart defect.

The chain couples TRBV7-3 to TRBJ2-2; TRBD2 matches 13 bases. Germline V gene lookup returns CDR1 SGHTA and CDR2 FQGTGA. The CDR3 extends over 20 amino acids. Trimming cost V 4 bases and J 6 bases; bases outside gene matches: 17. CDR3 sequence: CASSSYQILAGGSDSGELFF. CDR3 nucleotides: TGTGCCAGCAGCTCCTACCAAATACTAGCGGGGGGGTCGGATTCCGGGGAGCTGTTTTTT.

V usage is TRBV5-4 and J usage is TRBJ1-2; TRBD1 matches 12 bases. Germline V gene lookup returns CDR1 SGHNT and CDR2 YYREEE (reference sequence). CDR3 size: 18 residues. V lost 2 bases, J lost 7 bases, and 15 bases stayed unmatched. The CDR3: CASSLLIPGQGAGCGYTF. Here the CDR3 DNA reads TGTGCCAGCAGCTTACTGATACCGGGACAGGGGGCGGGGTGTGGCTACACCTTC. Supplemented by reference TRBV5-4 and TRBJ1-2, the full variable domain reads ETGVTQSPTHLIKTRGQQVTLRCSSQSGHNTVSWYQQALGQGPQFIFQYYREEENGRGNFPPRFSGLQFPNYSSELNVNALELDDSALYLCASSLLIPGQGAGCGYTFGSGTRLTVV.

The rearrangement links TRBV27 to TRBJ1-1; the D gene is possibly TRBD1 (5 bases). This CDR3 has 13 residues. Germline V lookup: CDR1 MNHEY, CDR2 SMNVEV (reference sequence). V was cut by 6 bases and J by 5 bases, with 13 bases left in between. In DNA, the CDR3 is TGTGCCAGCAGCCAGGGAGGGAGGACTGAAGCTTTCTTT. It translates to CASSQGGRTEAFF.

The CDR3 protein is CSVEEGVEAYEQYF. The CDR3 DNA follows: TGCAGCGTTGAAGAGGGCGTCGAAGCCTACGAGCAGTACTTC. The chain employs TRBV29-1 and TRBJ2-7; D ambiguous. The germline gives CDR1 SQVTM, CDR2 ANQGSEA. The CDR3 is 14 residues long. The V gene lost 0 bases and the J gene lost 2 bases, with 11 bases spanning the gap.

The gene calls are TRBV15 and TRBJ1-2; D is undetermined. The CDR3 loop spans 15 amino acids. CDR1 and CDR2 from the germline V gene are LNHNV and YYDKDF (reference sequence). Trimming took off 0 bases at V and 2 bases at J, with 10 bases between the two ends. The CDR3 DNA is TGTGCCACCAGCAGAGATTCGTCCACAAACTATGGCTACACCTTC. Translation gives CATSRDSSTNYGYTF.

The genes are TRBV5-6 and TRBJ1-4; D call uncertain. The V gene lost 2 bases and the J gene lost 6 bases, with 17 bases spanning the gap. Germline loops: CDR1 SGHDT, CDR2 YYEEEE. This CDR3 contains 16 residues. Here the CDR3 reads CASSFGRASSDEKLFF. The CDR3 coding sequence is TGTGCCAGCAGCTTCGGTCGTGCCAGCAGCGATGAAAAACTGTTTTTT.

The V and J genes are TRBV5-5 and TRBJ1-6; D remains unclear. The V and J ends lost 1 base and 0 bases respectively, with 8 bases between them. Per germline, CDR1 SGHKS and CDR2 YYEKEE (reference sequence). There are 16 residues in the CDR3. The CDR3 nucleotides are TGTGCCAGCAGCTTGCATCCGAGCTCCTATAATTCACCCCTCCACTTT. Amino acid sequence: CASSLHPSSYNSPLHF.

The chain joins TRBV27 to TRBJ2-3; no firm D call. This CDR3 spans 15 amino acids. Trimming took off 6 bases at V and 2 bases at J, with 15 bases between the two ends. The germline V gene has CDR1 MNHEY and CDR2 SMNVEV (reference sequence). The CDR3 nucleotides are TGTGCCAGCAGGATGATTGCCAGTTTCACAGATACGCAGTATTTT. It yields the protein CASRMIASFTDTQYF.

CDR3 protein: CASSKYHLGTYNEQFF. CDR3 coding DNA: TGTGCCAGCAGCAAGTACCACTTGGGCACCTACAATGAGCAGTTCTTC. The chain has TRBV5-6 and TRBJ2-1; no clear D gene. Germline V gives CDR1 SGHDT, CDR2 YYEEEE. The CDR3 contains 16 residues. Deletions cut 4 bases from V and 2 bases from J, with 16 bases between.

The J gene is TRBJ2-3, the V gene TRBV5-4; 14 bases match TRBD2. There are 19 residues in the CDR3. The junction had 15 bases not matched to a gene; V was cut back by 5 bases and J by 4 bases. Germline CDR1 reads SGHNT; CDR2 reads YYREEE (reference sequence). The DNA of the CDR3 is TGTGCCAGCAGACAACAGACTAGCGGGGGGGCATTTCCCCCAGATACGCAGTATTTT. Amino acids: CASRQQTSGGAFPPDTQYF.

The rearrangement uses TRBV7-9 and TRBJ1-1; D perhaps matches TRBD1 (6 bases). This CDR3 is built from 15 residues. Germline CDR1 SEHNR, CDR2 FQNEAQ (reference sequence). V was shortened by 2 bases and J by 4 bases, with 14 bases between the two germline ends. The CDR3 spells CASSLYRAQGTEAFF. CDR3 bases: TGTGCCAGCAGCTTATACAGGGCTCAGGGCACTGAAGCTTTCTTT.

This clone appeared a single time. The CDR3 region has the DNA TGTGCCAGCAGTGAAGCGTTACAGGGACCGAACACTGAAGCTTTCTTT. Protein sequence: CASSEALQGPNTEAFF. The rearrangement links TRBV6-1 to TRBJ1-1, with a weak D call TRBD1 (6 bases). Germline values: CDR1 MNHNS, CDR2 SASEGT. CDR3 size: 16 residues. V lost 0 bases and J 1 base, leaving 12 bases between the germline ends.

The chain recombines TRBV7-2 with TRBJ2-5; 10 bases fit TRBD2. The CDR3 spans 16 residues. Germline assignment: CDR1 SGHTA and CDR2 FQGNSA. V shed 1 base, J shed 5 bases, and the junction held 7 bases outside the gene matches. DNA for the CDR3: TGTGCCAGCAGCTTAGATCAAGCGGGGGGGGTGGAGACCCAGTACTTC. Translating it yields CASSLDQAGGVETQYF.

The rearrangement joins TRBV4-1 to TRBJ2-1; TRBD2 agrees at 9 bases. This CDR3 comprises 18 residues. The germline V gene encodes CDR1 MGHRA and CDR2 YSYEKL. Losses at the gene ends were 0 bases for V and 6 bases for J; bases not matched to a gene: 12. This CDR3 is CASSQDPHYSGGLNEQFF. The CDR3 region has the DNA TGCGCCAGCAGCCAAGATCCCCACTATAGCGGGGGCCTCAATGAGCAGTTCTTC.

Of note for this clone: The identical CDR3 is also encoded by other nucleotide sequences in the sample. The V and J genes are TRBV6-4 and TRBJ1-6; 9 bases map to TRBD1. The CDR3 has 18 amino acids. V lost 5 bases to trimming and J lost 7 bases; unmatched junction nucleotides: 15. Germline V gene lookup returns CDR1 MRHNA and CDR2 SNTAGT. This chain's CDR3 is CASSPESLPTGGNSPLHF. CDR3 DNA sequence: TGTGCCAGCAGTCCCGAAAGTCTTCCAACAGGGGGCAATTCACCCCTCCACTTT.

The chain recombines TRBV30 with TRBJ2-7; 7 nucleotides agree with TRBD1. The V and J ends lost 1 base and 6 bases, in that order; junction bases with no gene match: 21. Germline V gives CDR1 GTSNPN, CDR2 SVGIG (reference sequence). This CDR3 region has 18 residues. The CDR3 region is CAWSGAVKKTGRYGEQYF. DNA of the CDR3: TGTGCCTGGAGTGGCGCCGTAAAAAAGACAGGGAGATATGGCGAGCAGTACTTC.

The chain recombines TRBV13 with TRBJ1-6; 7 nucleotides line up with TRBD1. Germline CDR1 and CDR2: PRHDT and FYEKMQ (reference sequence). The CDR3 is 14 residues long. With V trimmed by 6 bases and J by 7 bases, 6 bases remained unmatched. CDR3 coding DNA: TGTGCCAGCAGTAAGACAGGGCTCAATTCACCCCTCCACTTT. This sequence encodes CASSKTGLNSPLHF.

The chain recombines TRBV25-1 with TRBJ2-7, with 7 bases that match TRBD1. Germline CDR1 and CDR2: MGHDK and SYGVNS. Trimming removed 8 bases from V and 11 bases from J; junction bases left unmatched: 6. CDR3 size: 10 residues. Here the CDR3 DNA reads TGTGCCAGCCGCGCCGGACAGGAGTACTTC. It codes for CASRAGQEYF.

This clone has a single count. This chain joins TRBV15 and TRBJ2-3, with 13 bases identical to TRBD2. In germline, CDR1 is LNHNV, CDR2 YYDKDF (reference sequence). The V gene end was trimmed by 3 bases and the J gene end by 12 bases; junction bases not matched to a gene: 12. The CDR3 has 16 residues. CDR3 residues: CATSSGYRTSGGSQYF. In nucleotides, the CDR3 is TGTGCCACCAGCAGCGGATATCGGACTAGCGGGGGCTCCCAGTATTTT.

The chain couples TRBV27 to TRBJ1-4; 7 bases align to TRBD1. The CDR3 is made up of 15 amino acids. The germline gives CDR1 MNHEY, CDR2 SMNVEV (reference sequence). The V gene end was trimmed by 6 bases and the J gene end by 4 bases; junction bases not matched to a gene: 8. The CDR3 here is CASSGGGTVNEKLFF. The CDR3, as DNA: TGTGCCAGCAGCGGAGGGGGGACAGTTAATGAAAAACTGTTTTTT.

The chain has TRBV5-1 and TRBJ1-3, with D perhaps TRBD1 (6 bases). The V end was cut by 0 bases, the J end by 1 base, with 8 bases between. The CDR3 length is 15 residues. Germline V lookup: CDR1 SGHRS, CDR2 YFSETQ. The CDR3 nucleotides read TGCGCCAGCAGCTTGGTTCAGGGGTCTGGAAACACCATATATTTT. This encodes CASSLVQGSGNTIYF.

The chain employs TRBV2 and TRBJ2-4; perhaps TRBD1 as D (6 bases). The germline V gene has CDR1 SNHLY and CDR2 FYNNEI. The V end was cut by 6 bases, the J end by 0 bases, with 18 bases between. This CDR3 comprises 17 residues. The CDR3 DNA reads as TGTGCCAGCAGCATGGGACACGCCAATCTAGCCAAAAACATTCAGTACTTC. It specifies CASSMGHANLAKNIQYF.

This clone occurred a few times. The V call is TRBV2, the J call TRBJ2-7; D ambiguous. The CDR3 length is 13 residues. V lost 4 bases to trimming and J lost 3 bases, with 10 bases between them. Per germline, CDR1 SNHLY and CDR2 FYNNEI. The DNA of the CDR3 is TGTGCCAGCAGTGGACTCTTCTACTACGAGCAGTACTTC. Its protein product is CASSGLFYYEQYF. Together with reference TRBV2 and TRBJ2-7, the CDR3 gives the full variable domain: EPEVTQTPSHQVTQMGQEVILRCVPISNHLYFYWYRQILGQKVEFLVSFYNNEISEKSEIFDDQFSVERPDGSNFTLKIRSTKLEDSAMYFCASSGLFYYEQYFGPGTRLTVT.

The CDR3, as DNA: TGTGCCACTGGACCGTTTCGACAGTTCAATCAGCCCCAGCATTTT. Amino acid sequence: CATGPFRQFNQPQHF. The V and J genes are TRBV15 and TRBJ1-5; perhaps TRBD1 as D (5 bases). The CDR3 length is 15 residues. Germline CDR1 LNHNV, CDR2 YYDKDF (reference sequence). The V end was cut by 9 bases, the J end by 3 bases, with 18 bases between.

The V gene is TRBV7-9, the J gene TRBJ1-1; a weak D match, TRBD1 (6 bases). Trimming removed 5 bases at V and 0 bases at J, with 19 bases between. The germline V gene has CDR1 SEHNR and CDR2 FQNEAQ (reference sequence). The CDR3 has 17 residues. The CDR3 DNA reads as TGTGCCAGCAGCCCAAACATGCGGACAGATTTGAACACTGAAGCTTTCTTT. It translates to CASSPNMRTDLNTEAFF.

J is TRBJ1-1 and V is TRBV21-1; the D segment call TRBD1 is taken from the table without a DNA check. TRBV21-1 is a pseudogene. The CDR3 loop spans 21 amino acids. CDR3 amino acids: CASKLWRVGKTGPRWNTEAFF. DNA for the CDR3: TGTGCCAGCAAACTCTGGAGGGTAGGGAAGACAGGGCCACGTTGGAACACTGAAGCTTTCTTT.

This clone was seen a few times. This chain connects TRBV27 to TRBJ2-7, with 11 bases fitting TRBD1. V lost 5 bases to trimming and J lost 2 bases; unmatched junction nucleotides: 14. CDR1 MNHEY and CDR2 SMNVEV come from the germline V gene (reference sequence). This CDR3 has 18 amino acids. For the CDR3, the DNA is TGTGCCAGCAGTCCGATTCTGCCGGGACAGGGGGTGCCCTACGAGCAGTACTTC. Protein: CASSPILPGQGVPYEQYF.

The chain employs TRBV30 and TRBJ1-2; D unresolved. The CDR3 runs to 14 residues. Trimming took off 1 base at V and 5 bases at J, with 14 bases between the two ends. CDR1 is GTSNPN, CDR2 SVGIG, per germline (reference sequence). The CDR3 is CAWSEVRRLYGYTF. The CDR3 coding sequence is TGTGCCTGGAGTGAGGTTCGGCGGTTGTATGGCTACACCTTC.

The CDR3 reads CASSSGQAQYF. CDR3 nucleotides: TGTGCCAGCAGCTCGGGACAAGCCCAGTACTTC. The gene calls are TRBV11-2 and TRBJ2-5; D perhaps matches TRBD1 (6 bases). The CDR3 covers 11 residues. V lost 4 bases and J lost 9, with 9 bases in between. Per the germline V gene, CDR1 is SGHAT and CDR2 is FQNNGV.

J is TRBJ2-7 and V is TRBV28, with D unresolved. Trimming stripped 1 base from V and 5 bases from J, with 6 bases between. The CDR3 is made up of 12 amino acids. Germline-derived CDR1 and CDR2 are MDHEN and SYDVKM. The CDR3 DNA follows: TGTGCCAGCAGTTTATCGGGTAACGAGCAGTACTTC. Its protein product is CASSLSGNEQYF.

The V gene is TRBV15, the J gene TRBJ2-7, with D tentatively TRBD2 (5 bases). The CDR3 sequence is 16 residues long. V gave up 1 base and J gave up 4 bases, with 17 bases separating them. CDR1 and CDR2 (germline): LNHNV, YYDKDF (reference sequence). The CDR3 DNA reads TGTGCCACCAGCAGAGGATCGGGGTCCCTACGTTACGAGCAGTACTTC. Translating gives CATSRGSGSLRYEQYF.